The clone carrying this T cell receptor (beta chain) has at least ten counts. The data stem from a study of low-dose radiotherapy and immunotherapy resistance in tumors. Trimming pared 4 bases from V and 8 bases from J, leaving 14 bases between. The CDR3 contains 14 residues. As for time point: after trial treatment. Treatment defined: LDRT plus nivolumab, ipilimumab, low-dose cyclophosphamide and aspirin (RACIN trial). First-strand cDNA relied on TRAV- and TRBV-specific primers spanning alpha and beta chains. With a V-primer adapter and a constant-region primer, TCRs were amplified for approximately 20 PCR cycles. MiXCR, run by TCRdb on the reads, gives a single entry per CDR3 protein. Among some 94,000 distinct CDR3 sequences listed, 20% to 25% were seen once.

This sample comprised PBMCs, obtained after low-dose radiotherapy plus immunotherapy. This TCR came from a female donor with ovarian cancer. The chain employs TRBV23-1 and TRBJ1-4, with D possibly TRBD1 on 6 matching bases. TRBV23-1 is assigned to the ORF class and has an uncertain function. CDR3 residues: CASSLRGAGEKLFF. CDR3 in DNA: TGCGCCAGCAGTCTCCGGGGGGCAGGGGAAAAACTGTTTTTT.